The 18 T cell receptor beta chains below come from one sample, sequenced in a study of blood T cell repertoires in COVID-19. Only in-frame clones appear in the TCRdb table, and some are missing; sequencing was by immunoSEQ multiplex PCR. The sample has 130,000 to 150,000 clones; around 87% are singletons. The specimen sequenced was peripheral blood. The receptors derive from a man aged 45-60 years who had recovered from COVID-19.

This clone appeared once. The J gene is TRBJ2-7, the V gene TRBV6-5; 9 bases are shared with TRBD1. The CDR3 has 15 amino acids. V was pared by 2 bases and J by 4 bases, with 6 bases of the junction left unmatched. The germline V gene has CDR1 MNHEY and CDR2 SVGAGI. The CDR3 bases are TGTGCCAGCAGTTACCAGGACAGGGGTGGATACGAGCAGTACTTC. Residues: CASSYQDRGGYEQYF.

In DNA, the CDR3 is TGTGCCAGTACCGCGGTGAGCAATCAGCCCCAGCATTTT. Encoded protein: CASTAVSNQPQHF. This chain links TRBV19 with TRBJ1-5; D uncertain. V lost 7 bases and J lost 1, with 8 bases in between. Germline V gene data show CDR1 as LNHDA and CDR2 as SQIVND (reference sequence). There are 13 residues in the CDR3.

The chain couples TRBV7-2 to TRBJ2-3; 9 bases are a match to TRBD2. The CDR3 is made up of 17 amino acids. Trimming took 5 bases from V and 2 from J; bases not matched to a gene: 11. Germline CDR1 is SGHTA and CDR2 is FQGNSA. The CDR3 sequence is CASSPREGPLFTDTQYF. CDR3 DNA sequence: TGTGCCAGCAGCCCGCGGGAGGGCCCCCTATTCACAGATACGCAGTATTTT.

The chain combines TRBV2 with TRBJ2-7; D is undetermined. Trimming removed 6 bases from V and 6 bases from J, with 12 bases in between. The germline V gene has CDR1 SNHLY and CDR2 FYNNEI. The CDR3 covers 12 residues. This CDR3 reads CASSGRISEQYF. CDR3 DNA: TGTGCCAGCAGCGGCAGGATCTCCGAGCAGTACTTC.

This chain links TRBV30 with TRBJ2-3; TRBD1 might be the D (6 bases). CDR1 is GTSNPN and CDR2 is SVGIG in the germline V gene (reference sequence). Trimming took 1 base from V and 2 from J, leaving 10 bases between them. The CDR3 is made up of 14 amino acids. The CDR3 region has the DNA TGTGCCTGGAGTGCCGACAGGAACACAGATACGCAGTATTTT. Protein sequence: CAWSADRNTDTQYF.

The V call is TRBV5-8, the J call TRBJ1-1; D ambiguous. Trimming took off 3 bases at V and 2 bases at J, with 8 bases between the two ends. This CDR3 spans 13 amino acids. The germline gives CDR1 SGHTS, CDR2 YDEGEE. The CDR3 protein is CASSSTANTEAFF. The DNA of the CDR3 is TGTGCCAGCAGCTCAACAGCCAACACTGAAGCTTTCTTT.

CDR3 bases: TGCGCCAGCAGCCAAGACACAGGTTCCTACGAGCAGTACTTC. Protein: CASSQDTGSYEQYF. The V gene is TRBV4-3, the J gene TRBJ2-7; maybe TRBD1 (5 bases). Germline CDR1 and CDR2: LGHNA and YSLEER. This CDR3 has 14 residues. V dropped 0 bases and J dropped 1 base, with 7 bases sitting between them.

The chain joins TRBV4-2 to TRBJ2-1; TRBD2 aligns across 7 bases. This CDR3 region has 15 residues. CDR1 is LGHNA, CDR2 YNFKEQ, per germline. J lost 5 bases, V lost 4 bases, and 8 bases had no gene match. Here the CDR3 reads CASSPRAGGDNEQFF. As DNA, the CDR3 is TGTGCCAGCAGCCCTCGGGCTGGGGGGGACAATGAGCAGTTCTTC.

V is TRBV6-2 or TRBV6-3 and J is TRBJ1-1; 7 bases agree with TRBD1. After removal of 2 bases from V and 4 bases from J, the junction contained 4 bases not matched to a gene. The V gene's germline CDR1 is MNHEY and CDR2 SVGEGT. The CDR3 consists of 14 residues. CDR3 bases: TGTGCCAGCAGTTACAAGGGGGCTGTCACTGAAGCTTTCTTT. Its translation is CASSYKGAVTEAFF.

The chain is built from TRBV15 and TRBJ2-5, with unresolved D. The CDR3 covers 14 residues. In germline, CDR1 is LNHNV, CDR2 YYDKDF (reference sequence). V shed 0 bases and J shed 5 bases, with 10 bases lying between them. The CDR3 nucleotides read TGTGCCACCAGCAGAGATCACAGAATCGAGACCCAGTACTTC. This translates into CATSRDHRIETQYF.

This clone was detected many times. The chain links TRBV2 to TRBJ1-5, with D possibly matching TRBD1 (6 bases). This CDR3 has 15 amino acids. Trimming took off 2 bases at V and 5 bases at J, with 13 bases between the two ends. CDR1 and CDR2 from the germline V gene are SNHLY and FYNNEI. The CDR3 reads CASSEQDSLYQPQHF. In DNA, the CDR3 is TGTGCCAGCAGTGAACAGGACAGTTTATATCAGCCCCAGCATTTT.

The chain couples TRBV2 to TRBJ1-2; 11 nucleotides line up with TRBD1. The V gene's germline CDR1 is SNHLY and CDR2 FYNNEI. The CDR3 sequence is 16 residues long. The junction had 6 bases not matched to a gene; V was cut back by 2 bases and J by 4 bases. The CDR3 bases are TGTGCCAGCAGTGAAACGGACAGGGGGCGATTCTATGGCTACACCTTC. This gives the protein CASSETDRGRFYGYTF. The full variable domain, completed using reference TRBV2 and TRBJ1-2, is EPEVTQTPSHQVTQMGQEVILRCVPISNHLYFYWYRQILGQKVEFLVSFYNNEISEKSEIFDDQFSVERPDGSNFTLKIRSTKLEDSAMYFCASSETDRGRFYGYTFGSGTRLTVV.

This chain joins TRBV29-1 and TRBJ1-1; D possibly corresponds to TRBD1 (5 bases). CDR3 length equals 13 residues. Trimming removed 7 bases from V and 4 bases from J, with 16 bases in between. Germline values: CDR1 SQVTM, CDR2 ANQGSEA. This chain's CDR3 is CSGFNPGSTEAFF. The DNA of the CDR3 is TGCAGCGGGTTCAACCCAGGGTCCACTGAAGCTTTCTTT.

The chain employs TRBV5-6 and TRBJ2-1, with 9 bases lining up with TRBD1. The V segment lost 4 bases and the J segment 6 bases; nucleotides outside the gene matches: 8. The V gene's germline CDR1 is SGHDT and CDR2 YYEEEE. There are 15 residues in the CDR3. The CDR3 here is CASSVTGGNPNEQFF. DNA for the CDR3: TGTGCCAGCAGCGTTACAGGGGGCAATCCCAATGAGCAGTTCTTC.

J is TRBJ2-3 and V is TRBV29-1; perhaps TRBD2 as D (6 bases). This CDR3 is built from 13 residues. Trimming pared 5 bases from V and 1 base from J, leaving 10 bases between. CDR1 is SQVTM and CDR2 is ANQGSEA in the germline V gene. The CDR3 loop reads CSVKRGGTDTQYF. Written as DNA, the CDR3 is TGCAGCGTTAAACGCGGGGGCACAGATACGCAGTATTTT.

To note about this clone: The sample contains more than one DNA sequence encoding this CDR3. V gene TRBV24-1 combines with J gene TRBJ2-3; maybe TRBD1 (5 bases). Germline CDR1 KGHDR, CDR2 SFDVKD. The CDR3 totals 13 residues. Trimming stripped 4 bases from V and 3 bases from J, with 7 bases between. The CDR3 sequence is CATSDSGTDTQYF. CDR3 DNA sequence: TGTGCCACCAGTGACTCAGGGACAGATACGCAGTATTTT.

The chain joins TRBV30 to TRBJ1-1; TRBD1 is a possible D gene (5 bases). This CDR3 is 14 amino acids long. The germline CDR1 and CDR2 sequences are GTSNPN and SVGIG (reference sequence). V lost 2 bases to trimming and J lost 1 base, with 11 bases between them. For the CDR3, the DNA is TGTGCCTGGAGTACGGGGGTGGGGAACACTGAAGCTTTCTTT. Amino acids: CAWSTGVGNTEAFF.

This clone was observed once. The genes are TRBV28 and TRBJ2-7; 11 nucleotides match TRBD1. The CDR3 covers 16 residues. Germline CDR1 reads MDHEN; CDR2 reads SYDVKM. Trimming took 4 bases from V and 5 from J; bases not matched to a gene: 10. The CDR3 DNA reads as TGTGCCAGCAGTTCACCCTGGGACAGGGGGAACGACGAGCAGTACTTC. Translated: CASSSPWDRGNDEQYF.